This T cell receptor (beta chain) was sequenced in a study of blood T cell repertoires in COVID-19. Clones were sequenced by immunoSEQ multiplex PCR, and TCRdb holds only the in-frame ones, with some missing. Among around 350,000 clones listed, around nine tenths were seen once. The germline gives CDR1 KGHSH, CDR2 LQKENI. This CDR3 is built from 15 residues. J was trimmed by 0 bases and V by 3 bases; bases with no gene match: 3. Notes on this clone: This sample also contains other DNA sequences that code for the same CDR3.

The sequence was obtained from a human donor in a cohort sampled during active COVID-19. This chain connects TRBV18 to TRBJ2-7; 9 bases match TRBD2. The source material was peripheral blood. This CDR3 reads CASSPTSGSSYEQYF. CDR3 in DNA: TGTGCCAGCTCACCCACTAGCGGGTCCTCCTACGAGCAGTACTTC.